This T cell receptor (beta chain) came from a study of blood T cells in healthy people across ages. A minimum of 7 million PBMCs was isolated per sample. Through a sample-barcoded 5' primer and a J-beta primer mix, a second PCR was run for roughly 6 to 12 cycles. A 12-random-nucleotide template-switch adaptor tagged each cDNA molecule. TCRdb analysed the 5' RACE reads with MiXCR anew, one entry per CDR3 protein. The data show fewer than 800,000 distinct CDR3 sequences, approximately 50% seen once. Trimming shortened V by 6 bases and J by 6 bases, and 20 bases separated the two germline ends. This CDR3 has 15 residues. Looked up from germline, CDR1 is MNHEY and CDR2 is SVGAGI. General study findings and limits: There was no known CMV status for donors, so expanded clonotype changes were possibly confounded.

On this clonotype itself: As yet, its antigen is unknown.

The sequencing input was blood. This sequence was found in a woman aged 55-69 years in good health. The V call is TRBV6-5, the J call TRBJ1-1, with D unresolved. The CDR3 nucleotides read TGTGCCAGCAGCGAAGGGTGGGGAGGGTTGGCTGAAGCTTTCTTT. Protein product: CASSEGWGGLAEAFF.